A selection of T cell receptor beta chains follows, all from one sample in a study of regulatory T cells in long-lasting Graves disease. Each CDR3 protein gets one entry after TCRdb re-called the multiplex PCR reads with MiXCR. Here the sample spans 400,000 to 500,000 distinct CDR3 sequences, roughly 21% being singletons. The source material was peripheral blood mononuclear cells (PBMCs), sampled when the disease was refractory, from a patient treated with antithyroid drugs. These receptors all come from a female donor with Graves disease. Both conserved end residues are part of each CDR3. A D gene is named only where the DNA matches it firmly. Size tells how often a clone was seen (once, few, many) or the class of an expanded clone, and some rows leave it out.

d_call j_call clone_size v_call cdr3_nt cdr3_aa
TRBD2 TRBJ2-3 NA TRBV6-4 TGTGCCAGCAGTTCATATCTGAGACTAGCGGAATCAGATACGCAGTATTTT CASSSYLRLAESDTQYF
NA TRBJ2-3 NA TRBV6-4 TGTGCCAGCAGTCTGTCCCCGGAAACAGATACGCAGTATTTT CASSLSPETDTQYF
NA TRBJ2-5 many TRBV7-7 TGTGCCAGCAGCTTAGGAGTTCGAGAGACCCAGTACTTC CASSLGVRETQYF
NA TRBJ2-2 many TRBV20-1 TGCAGTGCTAGTGCCGGGGTCGGGGAGCTGTTTTTT CSASAGVGELFF
TRBD2 TRBJ2-1 NA TRBV14 TGTGCCAGCAGCCAGTTCCGGGGGGACTACAATGAGCAGTTCTTC CASSQFRGDYNEQFF
TRBD1 TRBJ2-7 NA TRBV10-3 TGTGCCATCAGTACTGGACAGGGTGGGGACGAGCAGTACTTC CAISTGQGGDEQYF
NA TRBJ2-7 NA TRBV19 TGTGCCAGTAGTGTGAAGGGGACCTACGAGCAGTACTTC CASSVKGTYEQYF
NA TRBJ1-6 many TRBV7-8 TGTGCCATCAAGGACAGAATTAATTCACCCCTCCACTTT CAIKDRINSPLHF
NA TRBJ2-2 many TRBV7-3 TGTGCCAGCAGCTTACAGCACACCGGGGAGCTGTTTTTT CASSLQHTGELFF
TRBD2 TRBJ2-2 many TRBV28 TGTGCCAGCAGTCCAGGACTAGCGGGAGGCAACACCGGGGAGCTGTTTTTT CASSPGLAGGNTGELFF
NA TRBJ2-7 few TRBV20-1 TGCAGTGCTAGAGGGAGAGGGCCTTCGCACGAGCAGTACTTC CSARGRGPSHEQYF
NA TRBJ1-6 few TRBV30 TGTGCCTGGAGTGGGCAGGGCCAACGATATAATTCACCCCTCCACTTT CAWSGQGQRYNSPLHF
NA TRBJ1-4 few TRBV27 TGTGCCTGCGGGGGGAGTGAAAAACTGTTTTTT CACGGSEKLFF
NA TRBJ1-5 many TRBV27 TGTGCCAGCAGTTACTCAGGGGAAGGGCTTCGGCCCCAGCATTTT CASSYSGEGLRPQHF
NA TRBJ1-5 many TRBV28 TGTGCCAGCAGTCCTCAAGGCAGGGGAAGGATTCAGCCCCAGCATTTT CASSPQGRGRIQPQHF
NA TRBJ1-5 few TRBV6-2/TRBV6-3 TGTGCCAGCAGTTTGACCCGGGGAATCAATCAGCCCCAGCATTTT CASSLTRGINQPQHF
NA TRBJ1-1 many TRBV15 TGTGCCACCAGTCCGAGCCTCGGGGACACTGAAGCTTTCTTT CATSPSLGDTEAFF
NA TRBJ2-2 few TRBV14 TGTGCCAGCAGCCAAGGCGGGAAGTCATCCGGGGAGCTGTTTTTT CASSQGGKSSGELFF
NA TRBJ1-3 NA TRBV2 TGTGCCAGCAGTGAAGAGGGGGAGGCTGGAGACACCATATATTTT CASSEEGEAGDTIYF
NA TRBJ2-5 many TRBV24-1 TGTGCCACTAGCAAAACGGGACACGAAGAGACCCAGTACTTC CATSKTGHEETQYF
NA TRBJ2-7 few TRBV10-2 TGCGCCAGCAGTCCTCTAGCCACGAGCGAGCAGTACTTC CASSPLATSEQYF
NA TRBJ2-7 NA TRBV20-1 TGCAGTGCTAGGGGACTCGTCACCTACGAGCAGTACTTC CSARGLVTYEQYF